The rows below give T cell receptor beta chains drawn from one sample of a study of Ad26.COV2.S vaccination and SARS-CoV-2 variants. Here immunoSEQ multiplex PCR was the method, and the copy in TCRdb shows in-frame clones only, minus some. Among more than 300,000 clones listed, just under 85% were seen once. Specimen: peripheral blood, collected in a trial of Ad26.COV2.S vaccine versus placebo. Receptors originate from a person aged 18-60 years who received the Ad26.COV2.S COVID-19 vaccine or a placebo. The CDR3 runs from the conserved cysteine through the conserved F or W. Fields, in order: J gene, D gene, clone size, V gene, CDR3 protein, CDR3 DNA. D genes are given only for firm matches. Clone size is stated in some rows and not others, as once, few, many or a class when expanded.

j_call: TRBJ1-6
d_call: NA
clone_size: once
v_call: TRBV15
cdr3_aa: CATSRDPGNSPLHF
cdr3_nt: TGTGCCACCAGCAGAGATCCGGGTAATTCACCCCTCCACTTT

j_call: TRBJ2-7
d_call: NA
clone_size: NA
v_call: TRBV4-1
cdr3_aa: CASSRKGAEGYEQYF
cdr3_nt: TGCGCCAGCAGCCGCAAGGGTGCAGAAGGCTACGAGCAGTACTTC

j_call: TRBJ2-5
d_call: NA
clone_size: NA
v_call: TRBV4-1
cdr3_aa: CASSHLTASQETQYF
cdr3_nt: TGCGCCAGCAGCCATTTAACAGCCTCCCAAGAGACCCAGTACTTC

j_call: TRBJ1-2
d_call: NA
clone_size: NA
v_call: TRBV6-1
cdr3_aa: CASSEAPGGRAKGTF
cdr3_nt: TGTGCCAGCAGTGAAGCGCCGGGAGGAAGGGCGAAGGGCACCTTC

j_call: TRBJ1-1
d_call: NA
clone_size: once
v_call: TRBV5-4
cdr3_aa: CASSSYSQRGNTEAFF
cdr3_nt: TGTGCCAGCAGCTCCTACTCTCAACGGGGGAACACTGAAGCTTTCTTT

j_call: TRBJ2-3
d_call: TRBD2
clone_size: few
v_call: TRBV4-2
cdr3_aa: CASSLGTSGGAHTQYF
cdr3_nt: TGTGCCAGCAGCCTAGGGACTAGCGGGGGGGCACATACGCAGTATTTT

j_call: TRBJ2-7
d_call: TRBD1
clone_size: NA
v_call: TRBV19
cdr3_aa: CASSPGTDYEQYF
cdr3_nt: TGTGCCAGTAGCCCCGGGACAGATTACGAGCAGTACTTC

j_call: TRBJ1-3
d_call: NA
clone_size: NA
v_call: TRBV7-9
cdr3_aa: CASSPSGGMAGNTIYF
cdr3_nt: TGTGCCAGCAGCCCCTCCGGGGGGATGGCTGGAAACACCATATATTTT

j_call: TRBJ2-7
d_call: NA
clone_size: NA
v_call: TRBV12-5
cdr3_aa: CASGLRAGGLYEQYF
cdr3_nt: TGTGCTAGTGGTTTGCGGGCAGGGGGACTCTACGAGCAGTACTTC

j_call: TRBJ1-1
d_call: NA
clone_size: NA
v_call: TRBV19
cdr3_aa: CASSSRGLPNTEAFF
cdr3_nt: TGTGCCAGTAGTTCCCGGGGGCTACCGAACACTGAAGCTTTCTTT

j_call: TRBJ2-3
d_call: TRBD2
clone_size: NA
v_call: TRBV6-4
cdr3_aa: CASSAPRLAGVNTQYF
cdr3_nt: TGTGCCAGCAGTGCCCCAAGACTAGCGGGGGTAAATACGCAGTATTTT

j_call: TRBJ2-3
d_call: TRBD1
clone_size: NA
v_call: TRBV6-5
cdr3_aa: CASSLGQGMYTQYF
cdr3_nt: TGTGCCAGCAGCCTTGGACAGGGGATGTATACGCAGTATTTT

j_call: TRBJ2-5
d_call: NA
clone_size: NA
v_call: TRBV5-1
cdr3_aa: CASSLDGFTETQYF
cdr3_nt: TGCGCCAGCAGCTTGGATGGGTTCACGGAGACCCAGTACTTC

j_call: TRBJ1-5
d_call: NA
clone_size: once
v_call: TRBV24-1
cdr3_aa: CATSDSGVPYQPQHF
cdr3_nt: TGTGCCACCAGTGATTCAGGGGTTCCTTATCAGCCCCAGCATTTT

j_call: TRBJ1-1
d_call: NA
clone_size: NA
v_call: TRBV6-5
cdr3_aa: CASSYSGGRGTEAFF
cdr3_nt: TGTGCCAGCAGTTACTCGGGGGGTAGGGGAACTGAAGCTTTCTTT

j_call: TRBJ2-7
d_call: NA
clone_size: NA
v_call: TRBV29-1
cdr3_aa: CSVGPPEGPYEQYF
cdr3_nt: TGCAGCGTCGGGCCCCCTGAGGGTCCCTACGAGCAGTACTTC

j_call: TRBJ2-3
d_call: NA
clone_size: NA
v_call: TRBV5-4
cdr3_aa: CASSLAGGDTQYF
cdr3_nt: TGTGCCAGCAGCTTGGCCGGCGGGGATACGCAGTATTTT

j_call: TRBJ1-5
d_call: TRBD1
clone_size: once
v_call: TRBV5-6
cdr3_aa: CASSFKGQGVRSNQPQHF
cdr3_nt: TGTGCCAGCAGCTTTAAGGGACAGGGTGTGAGGAGCAATCAGCCCCAGCATTTT

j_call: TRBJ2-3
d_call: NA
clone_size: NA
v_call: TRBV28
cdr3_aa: CASRISVNRVSDTQYF
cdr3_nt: TGTGCCAGCAGGATAAGCGTTAACAGGGTATCAGATACGCAGTATTTT

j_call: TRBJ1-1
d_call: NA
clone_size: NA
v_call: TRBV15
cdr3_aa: CATSITVSNSEAFF
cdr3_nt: TGTGCCACCAGCATTACGGTCTCGAACAGTGAAGCTTTCTTT

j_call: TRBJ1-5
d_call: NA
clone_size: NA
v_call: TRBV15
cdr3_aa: CATSPPVGYVDNQPQHF
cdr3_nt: TGTGCCACCAGCCCCCCGGTGGGTTACGTCGACAATCAGCCCCAGCATTTT

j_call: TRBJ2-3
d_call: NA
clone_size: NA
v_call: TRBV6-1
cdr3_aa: CASSDEGGGTDTQYF
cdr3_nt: TGTGCCAGCAGTGACGAGGGGGGCGGTACAGATACGCAGTATTTT

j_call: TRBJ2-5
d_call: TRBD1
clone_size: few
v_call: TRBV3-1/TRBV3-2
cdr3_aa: CASSQGYRGETQYF
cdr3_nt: TGTGCCAGCAGCCAAGGATACAGGGGCGAGACCCAGTACTTC

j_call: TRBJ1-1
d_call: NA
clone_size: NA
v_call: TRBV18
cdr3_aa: CASSPLRGSWREAFF
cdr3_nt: TGTGCCAGCTCACCACTCCGAGGAAGTTGGCGGGAAGCTTTCTTT

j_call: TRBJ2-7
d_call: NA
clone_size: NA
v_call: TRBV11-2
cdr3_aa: CASSPGTASYEQYF
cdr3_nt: TGTGCCAGCAGTCCCGGGACTGCGTCCTACGAGCAGTACTTC

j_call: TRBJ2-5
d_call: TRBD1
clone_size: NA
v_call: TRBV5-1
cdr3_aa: CASSFSGTGRLKTQYF
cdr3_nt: TGCGCCAGCAGCTTCTCCGGGACAGGCCGTTTGAAGACCCAGTACTTC

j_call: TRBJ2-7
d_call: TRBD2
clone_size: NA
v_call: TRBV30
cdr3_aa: CAWSVQGLVGYEQYF
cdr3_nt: TGTGCCTGGAGTGTACAGGGACTAGTGGGGTACGAGCAGTACTTC

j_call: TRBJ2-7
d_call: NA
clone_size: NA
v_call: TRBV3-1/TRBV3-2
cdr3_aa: CASSQGQGGAEQYF
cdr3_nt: TGTGCCAGCAGCCAAGGTCAAGGGGGGGCCGAGCAGTACTTC

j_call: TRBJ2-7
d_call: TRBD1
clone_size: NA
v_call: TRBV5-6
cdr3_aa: CASSKTGTGTYEQYF
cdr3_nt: TGTGCCAGCTCAAAGACCGGGACAGGGACTTACGAGCAGTACTTC

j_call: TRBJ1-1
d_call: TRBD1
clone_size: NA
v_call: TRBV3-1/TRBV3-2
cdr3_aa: CASSPHRQGMMNTEAFF
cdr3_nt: TGTGCCAGCAGCCCCCACCGACAGGGGATGATGAACACTGAAGCTTTCTTT

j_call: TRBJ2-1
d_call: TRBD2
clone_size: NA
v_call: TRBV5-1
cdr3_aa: CASSSVAGGYNEQFF
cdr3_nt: TGCGCCAGCAGCTCTGTAGCGGGGGGATACAATGAGCAGTTCTTC

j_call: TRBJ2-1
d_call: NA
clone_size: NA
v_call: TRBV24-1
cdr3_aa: CATSDTSGRATYNEQFF
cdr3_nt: TGTGCCACCAGTGATACTTCGGGCAGGGCTACCTACAATGAGCAGTTCTTC

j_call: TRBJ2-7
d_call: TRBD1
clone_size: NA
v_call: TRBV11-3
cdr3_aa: CASSSPMTGDYEQYF
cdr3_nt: TGTGCCAGCAGCTCGCCCATGACAGGGGACTACGAGCAGTACTTC

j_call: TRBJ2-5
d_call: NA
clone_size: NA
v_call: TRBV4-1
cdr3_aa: CASSRGPQETQYF
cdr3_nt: TGCGCCAGCTCAAGGGGACCCCAAGAGACCCAGTACTTC

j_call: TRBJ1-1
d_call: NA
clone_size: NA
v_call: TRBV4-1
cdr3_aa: CASSQKVNTEAFF
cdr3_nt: TGCGCCAGCAGCCAAAAGGTGAACACTGAAGCTTTCTTT

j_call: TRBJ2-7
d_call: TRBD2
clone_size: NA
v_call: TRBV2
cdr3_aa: CASRATSAEQYF
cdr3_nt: TGTGCCAGCAGGGCGACTAGCGCCGAGCAGTACTTC